The next 24 T cell receptor beta chains were all read from a single sample in a study of blood T cell repertoires in COVID-19. Clones were sequenced by immunoSEQ multiplex PCR, and TCRdb holds only the in-frame ones, with some missing. Found here are about 180,000 clones, about 88% of them singletons; the top ten hold roughly 0.58%. Sequenced input: peripheral blood. Every receptor here comes from a man between 60 and 70 years old with COVID-19, enrolled during active disease.

The chain has TRBV11-2 and TRBJ1-3; TRBD1 is a possible D gene (6 bases). Germline loops: CDR1 SGHAT, CDR2 FQNNGV. Trimming stripped 3 bases from V and 4 bases from J, with 13 bases between. The CDR3 extends over 15 amino acids. CDR3 bases: TGTGCCAGCAGCTTCCCAGGGGCCGAGGGAAACACCATATATTTT. Amino acids: CASSFPGAEGNTIYF.

The CDR3 is CASSYPTATNNYGYTF. The DNA of the CDR3 is TGTGCCAGCAGTTACCCGACAGCGACCAATAACTATGGCTACACCTTC. The chain recombines TRBV28 with TRBJ1-2; D may be TRBD1 (5 bases). V was pared by 4 bases and J by 1 base, with 16 bases between. The CDR3 has 16 residues. CDR1 is MDHEN, CDR2 SYDVKM, per germline.

The V and J genes are TRBV6-1 and TRBJ2-5; TRBD2 is a possible D gene (6 bases). The CDR3 has 16 amino acids. The germline V gene encodes CDR1 MNHNS and CDR2 SASEGT. With 4 bases removed from V and 4 bases from J, the gap between germline ends came to 19 bases. In DNA, the CDR3 is TGTGCCAGCAGTGCCGGTGCGGGACCCCTGGGAGAGACCCAGTACTTC. Its protein product is CASSAGAGPLGETQYF.

The chain uses TRBV16 and TRBJ2-7, with D maybe TRBD1 (6 bases). The CDR3 runs 13 residues. V shed 4 bases and J shed 0 bases, with 7 bases lying between them. In germline, CDR1 is KGHSY, CDR2 FQNENV. CDR3: CASSLDSSYEQYF. CDR3 nucleotides: TGTGCCAGCAGCCTGGACAGCTCCTACGAGCAGTACTTC.

V usage is TRBV7-8 and J usage is TRBJ1-2, with TRBD1 identical over 9 bases. Trimming took 6 bases from V and 4 from J; bases not matched to a gene: 9. This CDR3 comprises 15 residues. In germline, CDR1 is SGHVS, CDR2 FQNEAQ. The CDR3 DNA follows: TGTGCCAGCAGTTTTACAGGGGGCAGCCTCTATGGCTACACCTTC. This sequence encodes CASSFTGGSLYGYTF. The full variable domain, with the rest looked up from reference TRBV7-8 and TRBJ1-2, is GAGVSQSPRYKVAKRGQDVALRCDPISGHVSLFWYQQALGQGPEFLTYFQNEAQLDKSGLPSDRFFAERPEGSVSTLKIQRTQQEDSAVYLCASSFTGGSLYGYTFGSGTRLTVV.

The rearrangement joins TRBV19 to TRBJ1-5; 9 positions match TRBD1. The CDR3 is made up of 16 amino acids. Germline-derived CDR1 and CDR2 are LNHDA and SQIVND (reference sequence). V lost 2 bases to trimming and J lost 3 bases; unmatched junction nucleotides: 5. CDR3 sequence (DNA): TGTGCCAGTAGTATACCGGGACAGGGAAACAATCAGCCCCAGCATTTT. Translated: CASSIPGQGNNQPQHF.

The chain joins TRBV27 to TRBJ1-2; 7 positions match TRBD1. The germline CDR1 and CDR2 sequences are MNHEY and SMNVEV (reference sequence). V lost 10 bases, J lost 4 bases, and 6 bases stayed unmatched. The CDR3 runs 12 residues. In DNA form, the CDR3 reads TGTGCCACCGGGACAGCCGGCTATGGCTACACCTTC. The encoded protein is CATGTAGYGYTF.

J is TRBJ2-7 and V is TRBV11-3; 7 positions agree with TRBD1. Looked up from germline, CDR1 is SGHNT and CDR2 is YENEEA. The CDR3 has 16 residues. V shed 5 bases, J shed 3 bases, and the junction held 13 bases outside the gene matches. The chain's CDR3 is CASSPGTDYSNYEQYF. CDR3 nucleotide sequence: TGTGCCAGCAGCCCCGGGACAGACTACTCCAACTACGAGCAGTACTTC.

The chain is built from TRBV3-1 (or the pseudogene TRBV3-2) and TRBJ2-7; no clear D. In germline, CDR1 is LGHDT, CDR2 YNNKEL (reference sequence). The CDR3 length is 17 residues. Trimming stripped 1 base from V and 6 bases from J, with 22 bases between. CDR3 sequence reads: CASSQVVSGRPGGEQYF. In DNA form, the CDR3 reads TGTGCCAGCAGCCAAGTCGTCTCGGGTCGCCCCGGTGGCGAGCAGTACTTC.

This chain joins TRBV6-5 and TRBJ1-2, with D tentatively TRBD1 (6 bases). The CDR3 runs 14 residues. V lost 11 bases and J 8 bases, leaving 24 bases between the germline ends. Germline V gives CDR1 MNHEY, CDR2 SVGAGI. The CDR3 here is CASAMSTGSRGYTF. The CDR3 coding sequence is TGTGCCTCAGCCATGTCGACAGGTTCTAGAGGCTACACCTTC.

V is TRBV29-1 and J is TRBJ2-1, with a weak D call TRBD1 (6 bases). CDR1 and CDR2 from the germline V gene are SQVTM and ANQGSEA. The CDR3 sequence is 15 residues long. V was trimmed by 1 base and J by 3 bases, leaving 13 bases between them. The CDR3 DNA is TGCAGCGTTGAAGGACAGGCCTTTCTCTACAATGAGCAGTTCTTC. This encodes CSVEGQAFLYNEQFF.

The chain is built from TRBV3-1 (or the pseudogene TRBV3-2) and TRBJ1-1; tentatively, D is TRBD1 (6 bases). Trimming left V 4 bases short and J 1 base short, with 10 bases between. The germline CDR1 and CDR2 sequences are LGHDT and YNNKEL (reference sequence). The CDR3 is 14 residues long. DNA of the CDR3: TGTGCCAGCAGCCTAGACAGGTGGAACACTGAAGCTTTCTTT. Its protein is CASSLDRWNTEAFF.

The rearrangement uses TRBV4-3 and TRBJ1-2; no firm D call. Germline CDR1 reads LGHNA; CDR2 reads YSLEER. The CDR3 is made up of 16 amino acids. Trimming took 0 bases from V and 3 from J, leaving 14 bases between them. The CDR3 is CASSQEALYGDYGYTF. CDR3 nucleotides: TGCGCCAGCAGCCAAGAGGCTCTGTACGGAGACTATGGCTACACCTTC.

V gene TRBV6-6 combines with J gene TRBJ1-1; 7 bases fit TRBD1. Germline V gene lookup returns CDR1 MNHNY and CDR2 SVGAGI (reference sequence). The J segment lost 9 bases and the V segment lost 3 bases, leaving 10 bases of the junction unmatched. CDR3 length: 14 residues. CDR3 residues: CASSYSTLTGKAFF. In nucleotides, the CDR3 is TGTGCCAGCAGTTATTCAACCTTGACAGGGAAAGCTTTCTTT.

V and J are TRBV15 and TRBJ1-1; D is uncertain. The CDR3 is 13 residues long. CDR1 and CDR2 from the germline V gene are LNHNV and YYDKDF (reference sequence). Trimming took off 1 base at V and 5 bases at J, with 8 bases between the two ends. The CDR3, as DNA: TGTGCCACCAGCAGAGTGCGTCGGACTGAAGCTTTCTTT. Its protein product is CATSRVRRTEAFF.

CDR3 amino acids: CASSWDRNTGELFF. CDR3 DNA: TGTGCCAGCAGCTGGGACAGGAACACCGGGGAGCTGTTTTTT. This chain joins TRBV7-9 and TRBJ2-2; 7 bases are a match to TRBD1. The V segment lost 4 bases and the J segment 1 base; nucleotides outside the gene matches: 0. CDR3 length equals 14 residues. The germline gives CDR1 SEHNR, CDR2 FQNEAQ (reference sequence).

This clone has only a few counts. The genes are TRBV28 and TRBJ1-4; weak D call: TRBD1 (6 bases). Germline V lookup: CDR1 MDHEN, CDR2 SYDVKM. V gave up 4 bases and J gave up 4 bases, with 16 bases separating them. This CDR3 is 16 amino acids long. CDR3 residues: CASSSILGTNNEKLFF. The CDR3 DNA is TGTGCCAGCAGTTCAATTTTGGGGACAAATAATGAAAAACTGTTTTTT.

This chain connects TRBV4-3 to TRBJ1-6, with a possible D match to TRBD1 (5 bases). The CDR3 has 17 residues. With 0 bases removed from V and 9 bases from J, the gap between germline ends came to 18 bases. In germline, CDR1 is LGHNA, CDR2 YSLEER. The CDR3 sequence: CASSQDQGLGTSSPLHF. CDR3 DNA sequence: TGCGCCAGCAGCCAAGATCAGGGACTCGGGACGAGTTCACCCCTCCACTTT.

V is TRBV5-1 and J is TRBJ1-5, with 7 bases aligning to TRBD1. The CDR3 sequence is 15 residues long. Germline V gives CDR1 SGHRS, CDR2 YFSETQ. V shed 1 base and J 4 bases; nucleotides not matched to a gene: 5. CDR3 nucleotides: TGCGCCAGCAGCTTGTCAGGGGGGTATAATCAGCCCCAGCATTTT. As protein: CASSLSGGYNQPQHF.

The rearrangement joins TRBV7-9 to TRBJ1-4; a weak D match, TRBD1 (6 bases). This CDR3 spans 15 amino acids. The V and J ends lost 5 bases and 8 bases respectively, with 18 bases between them. CDR1 SEHNR and CDR2 FQNEAQ come from the germline V gene (reference sequence). The CDR3 region is CASSRGGAIREKLFF. Here the CDR3 DNA reads TGTGCCAGCAGCCGAGGGGGGGCTATTAGAGAAAAACTGTTTTTT.

The chain employs TRBV6-2 or TRBV6-3 and TRBJ1-1, with no clear D. Trimming removed 2 bases from V and 2 bases from J, with 18 bases in between. CDR3 length: 17 residues. Germline V gene sequence: CDR1 MNHEY, CDR2 SVGEGT. CDR3 residues: CASSYVGRRAINTEAFF. The CDR3 nucleotides read TGTGCCAGCAGTTACGTGGGGAGACGGGCCATTAACACTGAAGCTTTCTTT.

The chain couples TRBV3-1 (or the pseudogene TRBV3-2) to TRBJ2-7; perhaps TRBD2 as D (5 bases). Trimming pared 6 bases from V and 7 bases from J, leaving 19 bases between. Germline CDR1 LGHDT, CDR2 YNNKEL (reference sequence). The CDR3 is 14 amino acids. The CDR3 sequence: CASRARSSGIEQYF. In DNA, the CDR3 is TGTGCCAGCAGGGCAAGATCATCGGGGATTGAGCAGTACTTC.

This clone was counted only a few times. The V gene is TRBV5-1, the J gene TRBJ2-7, with TRBD2 matching 8 bases. The CDR3 loop spans 14 amino acids. The V gene end was trimmed by 4 bases and the J gene end by 6 bases; junction bases not matched to a gene: 9. Germline lookup yields CDR1 SGHRS and CDR2 YFSETQ. The CDR3 region has the DNA TGCGCCAGCAGCCCAAGGACTAGCCCCAGCGAGCAGTACTTC. Its translation: CASSPRTSPSEQYF.

The chain is built from TRBV18 and TRBJ1-4; 7 nucleotides line up with TRBD1. Germline values: CDR1 KGHSH, CDR2 LQKENI. The V and J ends lost 6 bases and 4 bases, in that order; junction bases with no gene match: 5. The CDR3 consists of 14 residues. CDR3 DNA: TGTGCCAGCTCGACAGGGTTCGGTAATGAAAAACTGTTTTTT. It codes for CASSTGFGNEKLFF.